Below are 21 T cell receptor beta chains sequenced from a single sample in a study of T cells in Graves' hyperthyroidism and ophthalmopathy. There were TCR beta CDR3 regions amplified from RNA transcripts. TCR CDR3 underwent first-round RT-PCR with the HTBI primer set. TCRdb re-called the multiplex PCR reads with MiXCR, one entry per CDR3 protein. The sample comprises 450,000 to 650,000 distinct CDR3 sequences, 13% to 15% of which are singletons, and less than 9% rests with the top ten. What was sequenced was blood. The receptors were gathered from a woman younger than 35 with Graves' ophthalmopathy.

The chain has TRBV25-1 and TRBJ1-1; 7 bases fit TRBD1. V was pared by 4 bases and J by 5 bases, with 7 bases of the junction left unmatched. This CDR3 comprises 14 residues. Germline V gene sequence: CDR1 MGHDK, CDR2 SYGVNS. CDR3 nucleotides: TGTGCCAGCAGTGGACAGGGAGCCGGGACTGAAGCTTTCTTT. Translating gives CASSGQGAGTEAFF.

The table lists this clonotype with a few counts. J is TRBJ2-7 and V is TRBV4-3; possible D gene TRBD2, 5 bases. This CDR3 is 15 amino acids long. The germline CDR1 and CDR2 sequences are LGHNA and YSLEER. Between the trimmed V and J ends, which lost 0 bases and 3 bases, there was a span of 12 bases. The chain's CDR3 is CASSQEPLGRYEQYF. Here the CDR3 DNA reads TGCGCCAGCAGCCAAGAACCACTAGGCCGCTACGAGCAGTACTTC.

The CDR3 protein is CASSWAEGSYNEQFF. CDR3 bases: TGTGCCAGCAGCTGGGCGGAGGGATCCTACAATGAGCAGTTCTTC. The chain uses TRBV11-2 and TRBJ2-1; a possible D gene is TRBD2 (6 bases). Germline V gene lookup returns CDR1 SGHAT and CDR2 FQNNGV. There are 15 residues in the CDR3. With 4 bases removed from V and 1 base from J, the gap between germline ends came to 11 bases.

This clonotype was found many times. The chain recombines TRBV12-3 or TRBV12-4 with TRBJ2-1; D is perhaps TRBD1 or TRBD2 (6 bases each). The CDR3 is 14 amino acids. The V and J ends lost 6 bases and 3 bases respectively, with 12 bases between them. The CDR3 region is CASSVGGFYNEQFF. The CDR3 region has the DNA TGTGCCAGCAGCGTGGGGGGCTTCTACAATGAGCAGTTCTTC.

This clonotype was observed a handful of times. The chain recombines TRBV20-1 with TRBJ2-3; 7 positions match TRBD2. In germline, CDR1 is DFQATT, CDR2 SNEGSKA (reference sequence). The CDR3 covers 13 residues. With 3 bases clipped from V and 4 bases from J, the junction kept 4 bases outside the gene matches. The CDR3 spells CSASRTSADTQYF. The CDR3 bases are TGCAGTGCTAGTAGGACTAGTGCAGATACGCAGTATTTT.

This clonotype was recorded at least ten times. J is TRBJ2-5 and V is TRBV5-5, with D tentatively TRBD2 (5 bases). CDR3 length: 14 residues. Trimming shortened V by 4 bases and J by 5 bases, and 15 bases separated the two germline ends. Germline V lookup: CDR1 SGHKS, CDR2 YYEKEE (reference sequence). CDR3 bases: TGTGCCAGCAGCCAAACTAGTTCGGTCGAGACCCAGTACTTC. Its translation is CASSQTSSVETQYF.

In DNA, the CDR3 is TGCAGTGCTAGAGACGTGACGCGACAGTACTTC. Translated, it gives CSARDVTRQYF. J is TRBJ2-7 and V is TRBV20-1, with D uncertain. V was pared by 0 bases and J by 10 bases, with 10 bases between. Germline V CDR1 and CDR2: DFQATT, SNEGSKA (reference sequence). This CDR3 has 11 amino acids.

The rearrangement joins TRBV20-1 to TRBJ1-2; D gene ambiguous. Per germline, CDR1 DFQATT and CDR2 SNEGSKA (reference sequence). Trimming took off 6 bases at V and 1 base at J, with 9 bases between the two ends. This CDR3 region has 12 residues. In DNA, the CDR3 is TGCAGTGCCGTTGACGGTAACTATGGCTACACCTTC. Amino acids: CSAVDGNYGYTF.

The chain recombines TRBV19 with TRBJ2-7, with D possibly called TRBD1 or TRBD2 (5 bases each). Germline CDR1 reads LNHDA; CDR2 reads SQIVND (reference sequence). V lost 6 bases to trimming and J lost 2 bases, with 17 bases between them. The CDR3 has 15 residues. The CDR3 bases are TGTGCCAGTAGCGTCAGGGAAGGAGGTCCCTACGAGCAGTACTTC. Amino acid sequence: CASSVREGGPYEQYF. Based on the CDR3 plus reference TRBV19 and TRBJ2-7, the full variable domain is DGGITQSPKYLFRKEGQNVTLSCEQNLNHDAMYWYRQDPGQGLRLIYYSQIVNDFQKGDIAEGYSVSREKKESFPLTVTSAQKNPTAFYLCASSVREGGPYEQYFGPGTRLTVT.

This clonotype came up many times. This chain uses TRBV7-2 with TRBJ2-6; 8 bases are a match to TRBD1. This CDR3 has 19 amino acids. The ends lost 5 bases at V and 4 bases at J; junction bases unmatched: 16. CDR1 and CDR2 from the germline V gene are SGHTA and FQGNSA. The CDR3 is CASSRSMSRGQTGANVLTF. CDR3 coding DNA: TGTGCCAGCAGCCGTTCGATGTCCAGGGGGCAAACCGGGGCCAACGTCCTGACTTTC.

This clonotype was counted at least ten times. The V call is TRBV20-1, the J call TRBJ2-1; no reliable D call. Germline V gene data show CDR1 as DFQATT and CDR2 as SNEGSKA (reference sequence). V was cut by 0 bases and J by 1 base, with 7 bases left in between. The CDR3 has 14 amino acids. The CDR3 coding sequence is TGCAGTGCTAGAGATGGCTTTTCCTACAATGAGCAGTTCTTC. This sequence encodes CSARDGFSYNEQFF.

Ten or more counts support this clonotype. V is TRBV27 and J is TRBJ1-1, with D unclear. Deletions cut 8 bases from V and 4 bases from J, with 14 bases between. CDR1 is MNHEY, CDR2 SMNVEV, per germline (reference sequence). The CDR3 length is 13 residues. Here the CDR3 DNA reads TGTGCCAGCCTCCTAGAGGTGGGCACTGAAGCTTTCTTT. Amino acid sequence: CASLLEVGTEAFF.

The chain carries TRBV7-9 and TRBJ1-3; D gene unclear. From germline, CDR1 is SEHNR and CDR2 FQNEAQ (reference sequence). Trimming left V 1 base short and J 3 bases short, with 13 bases between. The CDR3 totals 16 residues. The DNA of the CDR3 is TGTGCCAGCAGCTTAGACTCTTCCGGGATTGGAAACACCATATATTTT. Amino acids: CASSLDSSGIGNTIYF.

This clonotype has a count of ten or more. The rearrangement uses TRBV30 and TRBJ2-1; D call uncertain. Trimming left V 3 bases short and J 5 bases short, with 8 bases between. The CDR3 is 12 amino acids. Per germline, CDR1 GTSNPN and CDR2 SVGIG (reference sequence). CDR3 residues: CAWSHTHNEQFF. The CDR3 nucleotides read TGTGCCTGGAGCCATACCCACAATGAGCAGTTCTTC.

This clonotype was counted many times. The chain carries TRBV30 and TRBJ1-2; D is ambiguous. V lost 1 base to trimming and J lost 4 bases, with 19 bases between them. The CDR3 length is 16 residues. The germline V gene has CDR1 GTSNPN and CDR2 SVGIG (reference sequence). The CDR3 spells CAWSGYGATSPYGYTF. The CDR3 region has the DNA TGTGCCTGGAGTGGGTACGGAGCGACTAGCCCCTATGGCTACACCTTC.

This clonotype was seen at least ten times. This chain connects TRBV11-3 to TRBJ1-4; TRBD1 might be the D (6 bases). V dropped 4 bases and J dropped 0 bases, with 12 bases sitting between them. Germline lookup yields CDR1 SGHNT and CDR2 YENEEA. The CDR3 contains 16 residues. The CDR3 region has the DNA TGTGCCAGCAGCTCATGGACAGATGCAACTAATGAAAAACTGTTTTTT. Translating gives CASSSWTDATNEKLFF. Combining the CDR3 with reference TRBV11-3 and TRBJ1-4 gives the whole variable domain EAGVVQSPRYKIIEKKQPVAFWCNPISGHNTLYWYLQNLGQGPELLIRYENEEAVDDSQLPKDRFSAERLKGVDSTLKIQPAELGDSAVYLCASSSWTDATNEKLFFGSGTQLSVL.

The chain has TRBV6-2 or TRBV6-3 and TRBJ1-5; 9 bases line up with TRBD1. This CDR3 region has 19 residues. Germline lookup yields CDR1 MNHEY and CDR2 SVGEGT. V gave up 5 bases and J gave up 0 bases; unmatched junction bases: 14. The CDR3 DNA reads TGTGCCAGCAGTCAAAGACCCGGGACAGGGAAAAATAGCAATCAGCCCCAGCATTTT. This sequence encodes CASSQRPGTGKNSNQPQHF.

This clonotype was detected many times. V usage is TRBV12-3 or TRBV12-4 and J usage is TRBJ2-7, with 10 bases aligning to TRBD2. The CDR3 has 17 residues. The V gene end was trimmed by 6 bases and the J gene end by 5 bases; junction bases not matched to a gene: 16. The DNA for the CDR3 is TGTGCCAGCAGCTATGATGTAGCGGGAGGAGGTTTCCACGAGCAGTACTTC. Residues: CASSYDVAGGGFHEQYF.

Ten or more counts support this clonotype. V gene TRBV28 combines with J gene TRBJ2-1, with unresolved D. Germline V CDR1 and CDR2: MDHEN, SYDVKM. CDR3 size: 14 residues. Trimming shortened V by 5 bases and J by 1 base, and 9 bases separated the two germline ends. The CDR3 nucleotides are TGTGCCAGCAGTCTAAGTCTTTCCTACAATGAGCAGTTCTTC. This gives the protein CASSLSLSYNEQFF.

The rearrangement joins TRBV9 to TRBJ1-2; D not resolved. This CDR3 region has 14 residues. Germline V CDR1 and CDR2: SGDLS, YYNGEE. V lost 3 bases and J lost 4, with 13 bases in between. CDR3 residues: CASSGSGRSYGYTF. The CDR3 bases are TGTGCCAGCAGCGGTTCTGGGCGCAGCTATGGCTACACCTTC.

This clonotype was seen repeatedly, ten times or more. This chain connects TRBV20-1 to TRBJ2-1; 7 nucleotides line up with TRBD2. The CDR3 is made up of 14 amino acids. The J segment lost 0 bases and the V segment lost 5 bases, leaving 4 bases of the junction unmatched. Per germline, CDR1 DFQATT and CDR2 SNEGSKA (reference sequence). The CDR3 region has the DNA TGCAGTGCTCCACCTAGCGGCTCCTACAATGAGCAGTTCTTC. This encodes CSAPPSGSYNEQFF.